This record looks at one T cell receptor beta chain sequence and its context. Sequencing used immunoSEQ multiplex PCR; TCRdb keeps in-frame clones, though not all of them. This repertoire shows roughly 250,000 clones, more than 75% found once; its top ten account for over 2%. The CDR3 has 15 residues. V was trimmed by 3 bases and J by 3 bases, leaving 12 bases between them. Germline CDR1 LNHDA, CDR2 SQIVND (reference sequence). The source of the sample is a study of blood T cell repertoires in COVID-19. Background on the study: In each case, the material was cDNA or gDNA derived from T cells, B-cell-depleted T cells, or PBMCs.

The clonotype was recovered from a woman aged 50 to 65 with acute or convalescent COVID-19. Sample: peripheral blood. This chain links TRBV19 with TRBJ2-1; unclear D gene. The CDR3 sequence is CASSISEMNYNEQFF. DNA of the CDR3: TGTGCCAGTAGTATTTCGGAGATGAACTACAATGAGCAGTTCTTC.